This T cell receptor (beta chain) was profiled in a study of response to subunit inactivated influenza vaccine. The study's findings and limits: It was suggested by the authors that few new T cells are recruited by each seasonal influenza vaccination.

Turning to this clonotype: Its cognate antigen is unknown.

V lost 4 bases, J lost 2 bases, and 11 bases lay in between. The germline V gene has CDR1 SGHDT and CDR2 YYEEEE. The CDR3 spans 14 residues. Via MiXCR, TCRdb re-called the RT-PCR reads, giving one row per CDR3 protein. The table lists 500,000 or so distinct CDR3 sequences, 15% to 20% of them singletons. The gene calls are TRBV5-6 and TRBJ2-3, with D unclear. Sequenced here: CD4+ T cells sorted from PBMCs, sampled 23 to 25 months after vaccination. The receptor was derived from a man between 50 and 75 years old who received an inactivated influenza vaccine. The CDR3, as DNA: TGTGCCAGCAGCACCGGCAGAAACACAGATACGCAGTATTTT. It codes for CASSTGRNTDTQYF.